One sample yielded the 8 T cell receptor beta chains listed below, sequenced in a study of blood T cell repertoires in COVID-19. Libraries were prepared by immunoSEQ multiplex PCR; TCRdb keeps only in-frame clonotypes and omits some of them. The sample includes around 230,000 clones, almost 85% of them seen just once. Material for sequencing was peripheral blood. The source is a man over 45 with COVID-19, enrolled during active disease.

CDR3 sequence: CASREYVGTSGGETQYF. CDR3 bases: TGTGCCAGCAGGGAATACGTCGGGACTAGCGGGGGAGAGACCCAGTACTTC. The rearrangement joins TRBV4-2 to TRBJ2-5; 14 bases are shared with TRBD2. This CDR3 has 17 amino acids. V lost 6 bases, J lost 4 bases, and 10 bases stayed unmatched. Germline CDR1 reads LGHNA; CDR2 reads YNFKEQ.

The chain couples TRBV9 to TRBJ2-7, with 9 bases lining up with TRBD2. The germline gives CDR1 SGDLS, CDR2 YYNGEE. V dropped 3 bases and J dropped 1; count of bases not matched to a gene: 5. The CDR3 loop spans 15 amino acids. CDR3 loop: CASSALAGSSYEQYF. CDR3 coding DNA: TGTGCCAGCAGCGCCCTAGCGGGGTCTTCCTACGAGCAGTACTTC.

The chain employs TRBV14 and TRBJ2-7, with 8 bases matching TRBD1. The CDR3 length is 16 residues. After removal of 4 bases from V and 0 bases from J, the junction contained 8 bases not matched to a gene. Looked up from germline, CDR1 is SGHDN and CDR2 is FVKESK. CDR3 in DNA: TGTGCCAGCAGCCCCGGCGGACAGGGCTTCTCCTACGAGCAGTACTTC. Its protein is CASSPGGQGFSYEQYF.

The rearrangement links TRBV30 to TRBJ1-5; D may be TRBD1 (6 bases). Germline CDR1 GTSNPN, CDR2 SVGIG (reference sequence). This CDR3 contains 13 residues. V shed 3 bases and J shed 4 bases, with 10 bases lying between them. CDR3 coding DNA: TGTGCCTGGAGCTACAGGGATAATCAGCCCCAGCATTTT. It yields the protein CAWSYRDNQPQHF.

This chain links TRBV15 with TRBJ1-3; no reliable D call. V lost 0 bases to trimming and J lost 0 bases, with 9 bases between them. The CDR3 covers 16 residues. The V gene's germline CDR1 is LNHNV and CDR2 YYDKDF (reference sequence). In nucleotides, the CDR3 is TGTGCCACCAGCAGAGAATACGAGAGCTCTGGAAACACCATATATTTT. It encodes CATSREYESSGNTIYF.

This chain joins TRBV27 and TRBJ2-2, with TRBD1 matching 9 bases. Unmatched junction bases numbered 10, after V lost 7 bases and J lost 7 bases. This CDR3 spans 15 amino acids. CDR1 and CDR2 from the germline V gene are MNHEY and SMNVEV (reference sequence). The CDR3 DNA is TGTGCCAGCACGGAGAGGACAGGGGCGAACGGGGAGCTGTTTTTT. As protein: CASTERTGANGELFF.

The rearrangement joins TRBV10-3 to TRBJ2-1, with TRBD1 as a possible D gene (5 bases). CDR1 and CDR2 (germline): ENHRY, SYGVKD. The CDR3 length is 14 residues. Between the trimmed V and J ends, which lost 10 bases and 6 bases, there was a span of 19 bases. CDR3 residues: CATLYQGRVNEQFF. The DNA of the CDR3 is TGTGCCACTTTGTACCAGGGCAGGGTCAATGAGCAGTTCTTC.

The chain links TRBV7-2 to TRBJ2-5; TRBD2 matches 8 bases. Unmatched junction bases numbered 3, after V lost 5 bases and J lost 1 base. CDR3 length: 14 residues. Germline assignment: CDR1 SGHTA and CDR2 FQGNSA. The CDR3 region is CASSRRGAQETQYF. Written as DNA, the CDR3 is TGTGCCAGCAGCCGGCGGGGGGCCCAAGAGACCCAGTACTTC.